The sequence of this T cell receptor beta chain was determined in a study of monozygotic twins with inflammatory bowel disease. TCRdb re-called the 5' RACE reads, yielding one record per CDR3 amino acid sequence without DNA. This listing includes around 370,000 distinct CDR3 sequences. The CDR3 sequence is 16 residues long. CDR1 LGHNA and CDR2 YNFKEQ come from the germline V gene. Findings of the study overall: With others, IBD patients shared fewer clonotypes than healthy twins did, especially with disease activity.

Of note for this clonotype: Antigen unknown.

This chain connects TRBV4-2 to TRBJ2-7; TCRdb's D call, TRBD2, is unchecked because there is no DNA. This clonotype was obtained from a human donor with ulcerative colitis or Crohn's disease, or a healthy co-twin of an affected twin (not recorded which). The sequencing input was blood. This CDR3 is CASSLSPGTNAYEQYF.